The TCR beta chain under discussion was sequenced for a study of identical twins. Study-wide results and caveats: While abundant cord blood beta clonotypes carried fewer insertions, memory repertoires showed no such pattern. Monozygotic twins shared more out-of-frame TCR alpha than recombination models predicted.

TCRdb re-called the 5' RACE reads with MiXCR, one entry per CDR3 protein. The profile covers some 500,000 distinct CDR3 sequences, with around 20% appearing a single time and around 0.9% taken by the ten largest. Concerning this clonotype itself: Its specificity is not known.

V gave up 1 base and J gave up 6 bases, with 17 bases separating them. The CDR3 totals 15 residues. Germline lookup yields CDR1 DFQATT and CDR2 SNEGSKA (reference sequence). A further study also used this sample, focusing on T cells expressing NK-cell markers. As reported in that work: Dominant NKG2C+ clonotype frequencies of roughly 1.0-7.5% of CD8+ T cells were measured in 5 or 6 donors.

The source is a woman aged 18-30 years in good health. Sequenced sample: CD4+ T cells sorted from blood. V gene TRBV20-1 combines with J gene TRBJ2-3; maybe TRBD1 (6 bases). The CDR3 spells CSARASRGPGDTQYF. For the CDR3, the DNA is TGCAGTGCTAGAGCGAGCAGGGGCCCGGGGGATACGCAGTATTTT.